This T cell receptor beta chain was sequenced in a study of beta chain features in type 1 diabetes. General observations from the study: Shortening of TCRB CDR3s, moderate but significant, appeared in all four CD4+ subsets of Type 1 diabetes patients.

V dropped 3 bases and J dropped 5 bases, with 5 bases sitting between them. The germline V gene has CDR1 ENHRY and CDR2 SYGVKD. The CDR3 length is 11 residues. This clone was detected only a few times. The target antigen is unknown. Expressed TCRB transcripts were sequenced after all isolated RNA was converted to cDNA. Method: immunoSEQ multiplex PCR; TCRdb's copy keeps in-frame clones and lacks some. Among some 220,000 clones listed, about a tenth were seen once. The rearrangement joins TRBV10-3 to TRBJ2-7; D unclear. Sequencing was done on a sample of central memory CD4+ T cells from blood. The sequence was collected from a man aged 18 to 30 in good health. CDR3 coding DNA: TGTGCCATCAGTGATTACGACGAGCAGTACTTC. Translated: CAISDYDEQYF.